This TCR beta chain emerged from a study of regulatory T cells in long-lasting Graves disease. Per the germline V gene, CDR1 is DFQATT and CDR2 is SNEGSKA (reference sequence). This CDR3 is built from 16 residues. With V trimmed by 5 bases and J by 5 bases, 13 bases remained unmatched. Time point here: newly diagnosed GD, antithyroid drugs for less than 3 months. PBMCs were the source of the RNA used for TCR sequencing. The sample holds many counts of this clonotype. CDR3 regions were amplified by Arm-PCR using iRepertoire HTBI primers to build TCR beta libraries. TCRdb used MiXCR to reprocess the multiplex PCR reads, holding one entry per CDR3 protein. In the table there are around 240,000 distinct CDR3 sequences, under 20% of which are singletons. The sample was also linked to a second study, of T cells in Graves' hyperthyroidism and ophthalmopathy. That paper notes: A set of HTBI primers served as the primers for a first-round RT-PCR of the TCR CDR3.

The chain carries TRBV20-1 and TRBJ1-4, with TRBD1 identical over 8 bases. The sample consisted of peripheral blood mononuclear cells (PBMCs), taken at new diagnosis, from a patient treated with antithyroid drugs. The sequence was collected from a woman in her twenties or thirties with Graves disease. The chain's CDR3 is CSARGQGAFHNEKLFF. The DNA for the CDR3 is TGCAGTGCTCGTGGACAGGGCGCATTCCACAATGAAAAACTGTTTTTT.